These 27 T cell receptor beta chains share one sample of origin, sequenced in a study of T cell responses to AZD1222 COVID-19 vaccine. The protocol was immunoSEQ multiplex PCR, while the TCRdb copy is restricted to in-frame clones and leaves out a portion. The sample includes 110,000 to 150,000 clones, about 94% of them seen just once. Sequencing used peripheral blood, obtained on day 0 of AZD1222 vaccination. These receptors all come from an adult in good health.

The chain employs TRBV7-9 and TRBJ2-1; TRBD1 agrees at 9 bases. This CDR3 region has 16 residues. Germline assignment: CDR1 SEHNR and CDR2 FQNEAQ (reference sequence). The ends lost 4 bases at V and 9 bases at J; junction bases unmatched: 13. This CDR3 is CASSSPQGALLSEQFF. The DNA of the CDR3 is TGTGCCAGCAGCTCGCCACAGGGGGCCTTATTGAGTGAGCAGTTCTTC.

CDR3 nucleotide sequence: TGTGCCAGCAGGGCGGGACTTACCTACGAGCAGTACTTC. Its protein product is CASRAGLTYEQYF. The rearrangement joins TRBV6-5 to TRBJ2-7, with D perhaps TRBD2 (6 bases). This CDR3 is 13 amino acids long. The V gene's germline CDR1 is MNHEY and CDR2 SVGAGI. Between the trimmed V and J ends, which lost 6 bases and 2 bases, there was a span of 11 bases.

This chain joins TRBV2 and TRBJ1-2; possible D gene TRBD1, 5 bases. CDR3 length: 14 residues. Looked up from germline, CDR1 is SNHLY and CDR2 is FYNNEI. Trimming removed 6 bases from V and 4 bases from J, with 15 bases in between. CDR3 residues: CASRALDTAYGYTF. The CDR3 nucleotides are TGTGCCAGCAGAGCCCTGGACACAGCCTATGGCTACACCTTC. Full variable domain (remainder filled in from reference TRBV2 and TRBJ1-2): EPEVTQTPSHQVTQMGQEVILRCVPISNHLYFYWYRQILGQKVEFLVSFYNNEISEKSEIFDDQFSVERPDGSNFTLKIRSTKLEDSAMYFCASRALDTAYGYTFGSGTRLTVV.

J is TRBJ1-5 and V is TRBV3-1 (or the pseudogene TRBV3-2); perhaps TRBD1 as D (5 bases). V lost 3 bases and J lost 7, with 16 bases in between. Germline V gene data show CDR1 as LGHDT and CDR2 as YNNKEL (reference sequence). The CDR3 has 15 residues. The CDR3 sequence is CASSQTGTRDQPQHF. In DNA, the CDR3 is TGTGCCAGCAGCCAGACCGGGACTAGGGACCAGCCCCAGCATTTT.

The J gene is TRBJ2-5, the V gene TRBV18; 12 bases are shared with TRBD2. The CDR3 is 17 amino acids. The germline CDR1 and CDR2 sequences are KGHSH and LQKENI. J gave up 5 bases and V 4 bases, and 11 bases lay outside the gene matches. The CDR3 bases are TGTGCCAGCTCACAACGACTAGCGGGGGCTTCGGGGGAGACCCAGTACTTC. This codes for CASSQRLAGASGETQYF.

The chain joins TRBV10-1 to TRBJ1-5; the D is unclear. The CDR3 is made up of 12 amino acids. The V end lost 2 bases, the J end lost 3 bases, and 2 bases lay between the germline ends. The germline V gene has CDR1 WNHNN and CDR2 SYGVQD (reference sequence). CDR3 nucleotides: TGCGCCAGCAGTGAGAACAATCAGCCCCAGCATTTT. Protein product: CASSENNQPQHF.

This clone appeared a single time. The gene calls are TRBV4-3 and TRBJ1-5, with no clear D. V was pared by 0 bases and J by 7 bases, with 10 bases between. Germline CDR1 is LGHNA and CDR2 is YSLEER. The CDR3 is made up of 14 amino acids. CDR3 amino acids: CASSQDKGYQPQHF. CDR3 sequence (DNA): TGCGCCAGCAGCCAAGATAAGGGATACCAGCCCCAGCATTTT.

This clone has a handful of counts. CDR3 amino acids: CASNVLGGTEAFF. The CDR3 bases are TGTGCCAGCAACGTACTGGGGGGGACTGAAGCTTTCTTT. This sequence joins TRBV27 and TRBJ1-1; a possible D gene is TRBD1 (5 bases). Germline V gene data show CDR1 as MNHEY and CDR2 as SMNVEV (reference sequence). The CDR3 contains 13 residues. V lost 7 bases and J 5 bases, leaving 14 bases between the germline ends.

The rearrangement links TRBV6-5 to TRBJ1-1; perhaps TRBD1 as D (6 bases). Deletions cut 8 bases from V and 3 bases from J, with 16 bases between. This CDR3 is 14 amino acids long. CDR1 and CDR2 (germline): MNHEY, SVGAGI. The CDR3 reads CASGKDSVYTEAFF. The CDR3 DNA reads as TGTGCCAGCGGAAAGGACAGTGTCTACACTGAAGCTTTCTTT.

V gene TRBV7-8 combines with J gene TRBJ1-5, with D perhaps TRBD1 (6 bases). From germline, CDR1 is SGHVS and CDR2 FQNEAQ. The V and J ends lost 1 base and 0 bases respectively, with 10 bases between them. The CDR3 covers 16 residues. The CDR3 sequence is CASSLETGSSNQPQHF. The CDR3 DNA reads TGTGCCAGCAGCTTAGAAACAGGGAGTAGCAATCAGCCCCAGCATTTT.

V and J are TRBV6-5 and TRBJ2-5, with D unresolved. V lost 7 bases and J lost 4, with 4 bases in between. The CDR3 runs 10 residues. Germline assignment: CDR1 MNHEY and CDR2 SVGAGI. CDR3: CASTGETQYF. CDR3 coding DNA: TGTGCCAGCACCGGAGAGACCCAGTACTTC.

This chain connects TRBV9 to TRBJ1-4; D gene uncertain. This CDR3 has 15 amino acids. V lost 1 base and J 1 base, leaving 8 bases between the germline ends. Germline loops: CDR1 SGDLS, CDR2 YYNGEE. The CDR3 sequence is CASSVNVGTNEKLFF. In nucleotides, the CDR3 is TGTGCCAGCAGCGTAAACGTAGGAACTAATGAAAAACTGTTTTTT.

V and J are TRBV6-5 and TRBJ2-2; D is unclear. The length of the CDR3 is 15 residues. CDR1 is MNHEY and CDR2 is SVGAGI in the germline V gene. Trimming pared 3 bases from V and 0 bases from J, leaving 8 bases between. CDR3 bases: TGTGCCAGCAGTTATCTACGATCGAACACCGGGGAGCTGTTTTTT. Encoded protein: CASSYLRSNTGELFF.

This chain joins TRBV11-2 and TRBJ2-7; 8 bases are shared with TRBD2. With V trimmed by 1 base and J by 2 bases, 1 base remained unmatched. The germline V gene has CDR1 SGHAT and CDR2 FQNNGV. There are 14 residues in the CDR3. The CDR3 reads CASSLAGRAYEQYF. In nucleotides, the CDR3 is TGTGCCAGCAGCTTAGCCGGGAGGGCCTACGAGCAGTACTTC.

This rearrangement joins TRBV19 to TRBJ2-5; tentatively, D is TRBD1 or TRBD2 (5 bases each). Trimming stripped 7 bases from V and 7 bases from J, with 25 bases between. This CDR3 comprises 16 residues. CDR1 LNHDA and CDR2 SQIVND come from the germline V gene (reference sequence). CDR3 bases: TGTGCCAGTACCGGGGTGGGGGACCGGGTTCGGGTGACCCAGTACTTC. Its translation is CASTGVGDRVRVTQYF.

V is TRBV7-2 and J is TRBJ1-1, with D possibly matching TRBD1 (6 bases). This CDR3 is built from 15 residues. The ends were cut back, 3 bases at V and 2 bases at J, with 13 bases in the middle. Germline V gene data show CDR1 as SGHTA and CDR2 as FQGNSA. The CDR3 sequence is CASSFRLRGNTEAFF. CDR3 in DNA: TGTGCCAGCAGCTTCCGTCTCAGGGGAAACACTGAAGCTTTCTTT.

The chain employs TRBV12-3 or TRBV12-4 and TRBJ2-7; 7 positions agree with TRBD2. The V segment lost 4 bases and the J segment 5 bases; nucleotides outside the gene matches: 5. This CDR3 spans 13 amino acids. The CDR3 nucleotides are TGTGCCAGCAGTTCCTGGGGGAGGGACGAGCAGTACTTC. It is translated as CASSSWGRDEQYF.

This sequence joins TRBV10-2 and TRBJ2-7, with D perhaps matching TRBD2 (5 bases). Per the germline V gene, CDR1 is WSHSY and CDR2 is SAAADI. The CDR3 totals 17 residues. Trimming stripped 8 bases from V and 0 bases from J, with 23 bases between. The CDR3 is CASSLTGGSASSYEQYF. The CDR3 nucleotides read TGCGCCAGCTCTCTAACCGGTGGTAGCGCTAGCTCCTACGAGCAGTACTTC.

The V and J genes are TRBV6-6 and TRBJ2-7, with 9 bases identical to TRBD1. This CDR3 is 14 amino acids long. The germline gives CDR1 MNHNY, CDR2 SVGAGI (reference sequence). V gave up 6 bases and J gave up 5 bases; unmatched junction bases: 8. CDR3 sequence: CASRSQGARDEQYF. As DNA, the CDR3 is TGTGCCAGCAGATCACAGGGGGCGCGGGACGAGCAGTACTTC.

V is TRBV6-6 and J is TRBJ1-2, with TRBD1 matching over 8 bases. CDR1 MNHNY and CDR2 SVGAGI come from the germline V gene (reference sequence). This CDR3 has 15 amino acids. The junction had 16 bases not matched to a gene; V was cut back by 8 bases and J by 8 bases. The CDR3 DNA reads TGTGCCAGCGCCCGAACCTCCAGGGGGCGGGAGGGCTACACCTTC. It codes for CASARTSRGREGYTF.

The table lists this clone with a count of one. At one end the junction does not follow the germline gene, possibly because of a read error. This sequence joins TRBV5-6 and TRBJ1-3; D call uncertain. The germline V gene has CDR1 SGHDT and CDR2 YYEEEE. The CDR3 sequence is 13 residues long. As DNA, the CDR3 is TGTGCCAGCACCTTGGGCAGCGGAAACACCATATATTTT. Protein: CASTLGSGNTIYF.

The V call is TRBV10-3, the J call TRBJ2-3, with D hard to call. Trimming removed 8 bases from V and 2 bases from J, with 8 bases in between. The CDR3 is made up of 12 amino acids. Germline V lookup: CDR1 ENHRY, CDR2 SYGVKD. CDR3: CAIGDFTDTQYF. The CDR3 DNA follows: TGTGCCATCGGCGACTTCACAGATACGCAGTATTTT.

The rearrangement uses TRBV7-3 and TRBJ2-7; D is possibly TRBD1 (7 bases). Trimming stripped 4 bases from V and 6 bases from J, with 16 bases between. The V gene's germline CDR1 is SGHTA and CDR2 FQGTGA. The CDR3 contains 14 residues. The CDR3 region is CASSSTGTSGEQYF. The CDR3 nucleotides read TGTGCCAGCAGCTCGACAGGGACTTCGGGCGAGCAGTACTTC.

The rearrangement links TRBV7-8 to TRBJ1-1; D remains ambiguous. Germline CDR1 SGHVS, CDR2 FQNEAQ. This CDR3 region has 14 residues. V dropped 2 bases and J dropped 2 bases, with 9 bases sitting between them. Here the CDR3 DNA reads TGTGCCAGCAGCTTATTCCGCGGTAACACTGAAGCTTTCTTT. Translating it yields CASSLFRGNTEAFF. Combining the CDR3 with reference TRBV7-8 and TRBJ1-1 gives the whole variable domain GAGVSQSPRYKVAKRGQDVALRCDPISGHVSLFWYQQALGQGPEFLTYFQNEAQLDKSGLPSDRFFAERPEGSVSTLKIQRTQQEDSAVYLCASSLFRGNTEAFFGQGTRLTVV.

This clone is a singleton in its sample. This chain links TRBV7-2 with TRBJ1-6; D unresolved. Per germline, CDR1 SGHTA and CDR2 FQGNSA. This CDR3 comprises 13 residues. V lost 1 base and J 7 bases, leaving 5 bases between the germline ends. In DNA form, the CDR3 reads TGTGCCAGCAGCTTAGACTGGAATTCACCCCTCCACTTT. Translation: CASSLDWNSPLHF.

The V gene is TRBV7-2, the J gene TRBJ2-5, with a weak D call TRBD1 (5 bases). Germline CDR1 and CDR2: SGHTA and FQGNSA. This CDR3 is 14 amino acids long. Deletions cut 5 bases from V and 5 bases from J, with 15 bases between. Here the CDR3 DNA reads TGTGCCAGCAGCAAGGCAGGGTCCGGGGAGACCCAGTACTTC. It yields the protein CASSKAGSGETQYF. The variable domain in full, with the rest retrieved from reference TRBV7-2 and TRBJ2-5, is GAGVSQSPSNKVTEKGKDVELRCDPISGHTALYWYRQSLGQGLEFLIYFQGNSAPDKSGLPSDRFSAERTGGSVSTLTIQRTQQEDSAVYLCASSKAGSGETQYFGPGTRLLVL.

The table lists this clone with a count of one. This chain connects TRBV23-1 to TRBJ2-5; D may correspond to TRBD1 or TRBD2 (5 bases each). TRBV23-1 is an open reading frame whose function is uncertain. V was cut by 1 base and J by 4 bases, with 22 bases left in between. This CDR3 has 18 residues. The DNA of the CDR3 is TGCGCCAGCAGTCAATGTGACGACCAGGGACCTGACGGAGAGACCCAGTACTTC. Translated, it gives CASSQCDDQGPDGETQYF.